This T cell receptor beta chain was identified in a study of shared clonotypes between healthy human individuals. Study as a whole: The study used three CD4 naive, three CD4 memory, two CD8 naive and one CD8 memory plate per donor. Regarding the study as a whole: Rarefaction demonstrated incomplete sorted-subset sequencing despite large depth.

Remarks on this clone: Its antigen is unknown. The sample contains more than one DNA sequence encoding this CDR3.

The method was immunoSEQ multiplex PCR; TCRdb's version includes in-frame clones alone and lacks a portion of them. There are about 2.1 million clones in the sample; 80% to 95% occur only once, and about 1.7% lies in the top ten. Naive CD8 cells were CD45RO-negative, positively selected for CCR7, excluding terminally differentiated effector memory CD45RA+ cells. CDR3 length: 15 amino acids. V was cut by 5 bases and J by 4 bases, with 15 bases left in between. Per germline, CDR1 MDHEN and CDR2 SYDVKM. Sequenced sample: naive CD8+ T cells from PBMCs. The source is a young man in good health. Some clones in this sample may be carry-over from other donors' samples. The chain carries TRBV28 and TRBJ1-5; D is possibly TRBD1 (5 bases). The CDR3 spells CASSPLLGGNQPQHF. CDR3 sequence (DNA): TGTGCCAGCAGTCCCCTATTGGGGGGGAATCAGCCCCAGCATTTT.